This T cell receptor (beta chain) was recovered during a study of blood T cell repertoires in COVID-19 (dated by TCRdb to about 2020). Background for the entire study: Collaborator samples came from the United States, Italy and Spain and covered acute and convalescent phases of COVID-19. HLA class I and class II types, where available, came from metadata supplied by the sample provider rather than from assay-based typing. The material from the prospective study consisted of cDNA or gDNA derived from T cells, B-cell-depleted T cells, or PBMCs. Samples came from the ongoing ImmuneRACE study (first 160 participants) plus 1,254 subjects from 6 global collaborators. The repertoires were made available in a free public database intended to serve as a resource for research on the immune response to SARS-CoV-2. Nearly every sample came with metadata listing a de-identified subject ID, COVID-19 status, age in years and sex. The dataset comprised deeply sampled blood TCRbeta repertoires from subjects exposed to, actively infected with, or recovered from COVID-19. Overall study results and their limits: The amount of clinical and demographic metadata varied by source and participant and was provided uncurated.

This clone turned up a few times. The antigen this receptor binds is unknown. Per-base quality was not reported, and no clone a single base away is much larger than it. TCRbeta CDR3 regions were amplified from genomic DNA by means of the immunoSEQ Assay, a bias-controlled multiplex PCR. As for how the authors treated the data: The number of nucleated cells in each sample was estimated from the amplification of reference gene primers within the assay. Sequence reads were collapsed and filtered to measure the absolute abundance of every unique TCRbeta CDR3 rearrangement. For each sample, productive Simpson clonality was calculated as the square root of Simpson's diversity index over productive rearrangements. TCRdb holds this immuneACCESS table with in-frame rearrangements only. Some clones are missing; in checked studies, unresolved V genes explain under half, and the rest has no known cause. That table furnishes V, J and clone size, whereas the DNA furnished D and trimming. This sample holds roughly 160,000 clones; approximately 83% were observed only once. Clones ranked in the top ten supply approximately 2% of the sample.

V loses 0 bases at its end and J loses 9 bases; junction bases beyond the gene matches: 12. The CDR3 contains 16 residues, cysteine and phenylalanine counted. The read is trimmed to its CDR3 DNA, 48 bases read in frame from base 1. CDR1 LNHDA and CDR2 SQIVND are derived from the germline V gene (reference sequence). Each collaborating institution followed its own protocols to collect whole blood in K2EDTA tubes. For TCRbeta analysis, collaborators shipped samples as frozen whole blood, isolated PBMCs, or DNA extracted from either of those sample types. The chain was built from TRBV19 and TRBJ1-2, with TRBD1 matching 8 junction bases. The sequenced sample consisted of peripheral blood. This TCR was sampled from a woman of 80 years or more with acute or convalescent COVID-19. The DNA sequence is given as TGTGCCAGTAGTATAGACCTGGGACAGGCCAGCTACCGCTACACCTTC. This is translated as CASSIDLGQASYRYTF.